This T cell receptor (beta chain) was sequenced in a study of T-cell memory formation after mild COVID-19. Study-level information: TCR clusters were mostly confined to one donor each. Study outcomes and limitations: Confirmation of SARS-CoV-2 specificity was lacking for second-wave clones peaking day 37.

This clonotype was observed a handful of times. Its specificity is not known. Trimming stripped 6 bases from V and 8 bases from J, with 14 bases between. Germline V gene lookup returns CDR1 KGHSH and CDR2 LQKENI. This CDR3 is built from 13 residues. TCRdb analysed the 5' RACE reads with MiXCR anew, one entry per CDR3 protein. The sample has just under 350,000 distinct CDR3 sequences, 13% seen once. This sequence originates from a man aged 18 to 29 who had mild COVID-19 (a few samples of this study predate the infection). Cell type and time point are not known. The chain uses TRBV18 and TRBJ2-1; perhaps TRBD2 as D (6 bases). The sample comprised PBMCs or a T cell subset sorted from them (not recorded which). For the CDR3, the DNA is TGTGCCAGCTCTTGGCGCGGAGGGGATGAGCAGTTCTTC. Its protein is CASSWRGGDEQFF.